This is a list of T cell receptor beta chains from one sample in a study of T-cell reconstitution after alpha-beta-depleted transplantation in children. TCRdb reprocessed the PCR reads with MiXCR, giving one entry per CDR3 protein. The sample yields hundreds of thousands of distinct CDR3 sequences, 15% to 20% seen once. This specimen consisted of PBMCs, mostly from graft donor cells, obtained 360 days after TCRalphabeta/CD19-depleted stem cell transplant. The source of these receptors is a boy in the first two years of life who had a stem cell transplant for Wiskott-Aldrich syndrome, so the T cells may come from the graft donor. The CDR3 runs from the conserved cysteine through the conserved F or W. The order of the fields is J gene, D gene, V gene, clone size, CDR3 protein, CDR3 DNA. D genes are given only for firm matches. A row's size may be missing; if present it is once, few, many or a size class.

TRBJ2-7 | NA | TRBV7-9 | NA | CASSLATGGVIYEQYF | TGTGCCAGCAGCTTAGCCACCGGGGGTGTGATCTACGAGCAGTACTTC
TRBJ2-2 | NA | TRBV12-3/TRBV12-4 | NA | CASSLRGAHGELFF | TGTGCCAGCAGTCTACGAGGAGCCCACGGGGAGCTGTTTTTT
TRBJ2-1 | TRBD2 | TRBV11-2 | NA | CASSRKRELSYNEQFF | TGTGCCAGCAGCCGAAAGCGGGAGCTCTCCTACAATGAGCAGTTCTTC
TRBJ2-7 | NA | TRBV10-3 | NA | CAIKEDGTYEQYF | TGTGCCATCAAGGAGGACGGTACCTACGAGCAGTACTTC
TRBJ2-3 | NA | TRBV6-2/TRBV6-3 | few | CASSPRAAGRRNTDTQYF | TGTGCCAGCAGTCCAAGAGCCGCGGGACGGCGAAACACAGATACGCAGTATTTT
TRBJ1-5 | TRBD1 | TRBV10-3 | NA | CAISDPGTGFNQPQHF | TGTGCCATCAGTGACCCCGGGACAGGGTTCAATCAGCCCCAGCATTTT
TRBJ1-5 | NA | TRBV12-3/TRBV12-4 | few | CASSLATHGQPQHF | TGTGCCAGCAGTTTAGCGACCCATGGTCAGCCCCAGCATTTT
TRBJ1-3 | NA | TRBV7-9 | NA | CASSSKRLSGNTIYF | TGTGCCAGCAGCTCGAAGAGGCTTTCTGGAAACACCATATATTTT
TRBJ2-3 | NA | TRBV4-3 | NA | CASSQDKIQADTQYF | TGCGCCAGCAGCCAAGACAAAATTCAGGCAGATACGCAGTATTTT
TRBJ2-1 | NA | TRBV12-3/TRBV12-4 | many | CASTLKGFEQFF | TGTGCCAGCACCTTAAAGGGCTTTGAGCAGTTCTTC
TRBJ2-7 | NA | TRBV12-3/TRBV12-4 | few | CASSLRLRFTHEQYF | TGTGCCAGCAGTTTAAGACTCAGGTTTACCCACGAGCAGTACTTC
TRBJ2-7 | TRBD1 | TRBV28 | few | CASSLSPFGTGSYEQYF | TGTGCCAGCAGTTTGTCTCCTTTCGGGACAGGGAGTTACGAGCAGTACTTC
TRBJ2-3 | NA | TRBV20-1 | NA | CSASARKSTDTQYF | TGCAGTGCTTCCGCTAGGAAAAGCACAGATACGCAGTATTTT
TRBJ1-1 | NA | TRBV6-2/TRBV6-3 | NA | CASSYSPQGRTEAFF | TGTGCCAGCAGTTACAGCCCCCAGGGGCGGACTGAAGCTTTCTTT
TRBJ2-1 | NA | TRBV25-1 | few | CATGGVYNEQFF | TGTGCAACTGGAGGTGTATACAATGAGCAGTTCTTC
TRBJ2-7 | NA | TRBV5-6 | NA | CASSLRTLWTYEQYF | TGTGCCAGCAGCTTGCGAACCCTCTGGACCTACGAGCAGTACTTC
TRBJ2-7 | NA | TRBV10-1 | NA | CASSESLPSGQYF | TGCGCCAGCAGTGAGTCTCTACCTTCTGGGCAGTACTTC
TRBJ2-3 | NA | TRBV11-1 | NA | CASSRYIGPGQATDTQYF | TGTGCCAGCAGCCGCTATATAGGCCCGGGACAAGCTACAGATACGCAGTATTTT
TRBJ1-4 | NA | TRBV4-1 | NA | CASSQKPPVPTNEKLFF | TGCGCCAGCAGCCAAAAACCCCCGGTTCCAACTAATGAAAAACTGTTTTTT
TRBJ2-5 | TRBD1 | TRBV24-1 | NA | CATSALTGGERETQYF | TGTGCCACCAGTGCCCTGACAGGGGGTGAAAGAGAGACCCAGTACTTC
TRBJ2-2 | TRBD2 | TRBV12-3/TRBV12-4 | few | CASSLRPHLLAGETGELFF | TGTGCCAGCAGTTTAAGGCCCCACCTTCTAGCGGGAGAGACCGGGGAGCTGTTTTTT
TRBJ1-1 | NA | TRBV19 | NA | CASSMGGRLNTEAFF | TGTGCCAGTAGTATGGGTGGCAGACTGAACACTGAAGCTTTCTTT
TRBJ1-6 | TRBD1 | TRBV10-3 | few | CATGRDRDNSPLHF | TGTGCCACCGGCCGGGACAGAGATAATTCACCCCTCCACTTT
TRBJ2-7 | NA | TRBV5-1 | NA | CASSVTGRYEQYF | TGCGCCAGCAGCGTGACAGGTCGCTACGAGCAGTACTTC
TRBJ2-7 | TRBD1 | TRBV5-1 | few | CASSPGDRGREQYF | TGCGCCAGCAGCCCGGGGGACAGGGGGCGCGAGCAGTACTTC
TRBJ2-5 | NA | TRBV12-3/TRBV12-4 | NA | CASSRGRERRQETQYF | TGTGCCAGCAGTCGCGGGCGCGAAAGAAGGCAAGAGACCCAGTACTTC
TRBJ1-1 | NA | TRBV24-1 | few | CATRDVGTEAFF | TGTGCCACCAGGGACGTGGGCACTGAAGCTTTCTTT
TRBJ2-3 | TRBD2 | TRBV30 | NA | CAWSVRAGGYTDTQYF | TGTGCCTGGAGTGTACGAGCGGGGGGATACACAGATACGCAGTATTTT
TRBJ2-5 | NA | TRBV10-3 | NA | CAISAGWVGKETQYF | TGTGCCATCAGTGCGGGCTGGGTGGGCAAAGAGACCCAGTACTTC
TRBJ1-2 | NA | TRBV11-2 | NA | CASSLDLRVRGFF | TGTGCCAGCAGCTTAGACCTGAGAGTACGGGGCTTCTTC
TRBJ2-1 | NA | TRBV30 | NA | CAWSVRRSGSYNEQFF | TGTGCCTGGAGTGTACGGCGGTCGGGCTCCTACAATGAGCAGTTCTTC
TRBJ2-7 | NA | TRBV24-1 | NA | CATSESGPSYEQYF | TGTGCCACCAGTGAATCGGGACCTTCCTACGAGCAGTACTTC
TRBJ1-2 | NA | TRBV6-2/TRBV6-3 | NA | CASSHGREYGYTF | TGTGCCAGCAGCCACGGCCGGGAGTATGGCTACACCTTC
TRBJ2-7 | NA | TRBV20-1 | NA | CSAIYNSYEQYF | TGCAGTGCTATATACAACTCCTACGAGCAGTACTTC
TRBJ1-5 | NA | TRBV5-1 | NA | CASTLVPGEGQPQHF | TGCGCCAGCACCCTGGTCCCAGGGGAGGGACAGCCCCAGCATTTT
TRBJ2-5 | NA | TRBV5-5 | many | CASSLAKETQYF | TGTGCCAGCAGCTTAGCCAAAGAGACCCAGTACTTC
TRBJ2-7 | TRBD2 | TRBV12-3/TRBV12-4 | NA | CASSFLLAGVYEQYF | TGTGCCAGCAGTTTTCTACTAGCGGGAGTTTACGAGCAGTACTTC
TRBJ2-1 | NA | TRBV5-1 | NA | CASTFTPSYNEQFF | TGCGCCAGCACCTTTACCCCGTCCTACAATGAGCAGTTCTTC
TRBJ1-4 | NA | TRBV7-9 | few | CASSLGRSNEKLFF | TGTGCCAGCAGCTTGGGGAGGAGTAATGAAAAACTGTTTTTT
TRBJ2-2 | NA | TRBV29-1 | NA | CSVAQRGTGELFF | TGCAGCGTTGCGCAAAGGGGCACCGGGGAGCTGTTTTTT
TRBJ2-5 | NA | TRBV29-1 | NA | CSVEAGRETQYF | TGCAGCGTTGAAGCAGGTCGAGAGACCCAGTACTTC
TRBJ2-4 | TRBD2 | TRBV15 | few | CATSREPGLAAGLAKNIQYF | TGTGCCACCAGCAGGGAACCGGGACTAGCGGCTGGCTTAGCCAAAAACATTCAGTACTTC
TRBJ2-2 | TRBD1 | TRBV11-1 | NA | CASSLSSGTALNTGELFF | TGTGCCAGCAGCTTAAGCTCCGGGACAGCATTGAACACCGGGGAGCTGTTTTTT
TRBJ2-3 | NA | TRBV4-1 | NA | CASSQREVRIRGERSTDTQYF | TGCGCCAGCAGCCAAAGGGAGGTTCGTATACGTGGGGAACGTAGCACAGATACGCAGTATTTT
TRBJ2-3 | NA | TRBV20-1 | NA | CSVTDSSTDTQYF | TGCAGTGTCACCGACAGCAGCACAGATACGCAGTATTTT
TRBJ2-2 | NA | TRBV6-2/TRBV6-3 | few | CASSPVRPQGTGELFF | TGTGCCAGCAGCCCCGTCCGACCGCAGGGCACCGGGGAGCTGTTTTTT
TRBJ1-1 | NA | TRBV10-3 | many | CAIRTAGTEAFF | TGTGCCATTAGGACAGCGGGAACTGAAGCTTTCTTT
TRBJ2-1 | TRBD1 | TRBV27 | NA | CASRRDRGSEQFF | TGTGCCAGCAGAAGGGACAGGGGGTCTGAGCAGTTCTTC
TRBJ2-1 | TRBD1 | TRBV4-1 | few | CASSQLHRGLRTNEQFF | TGCGCCAGCAGCCAATTGCACAGGGGTTTAAGAACGAATGAGCAGTTCTTC
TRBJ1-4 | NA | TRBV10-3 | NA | CATSAKEKLFF | TGTGCCACATCGGCCAAAGAAAAACTGTTTTTT
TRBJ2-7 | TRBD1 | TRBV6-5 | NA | CASSYFLPGQGFYEQYF | TGTGCCAGCAGTTACTTTTTACCGGGACAGGGATTCTACGAGCAGTACTTC
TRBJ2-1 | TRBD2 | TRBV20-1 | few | CSARGLVNEQFF | TGCAGTGCTAGGGGACTAGTAAATGAGCAGTTCTTC
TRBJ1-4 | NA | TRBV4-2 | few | CASSQEGARASAKLFF | TGTGCCAGCAGCCAAGAGGGAGCCAGGGCCTCCGCAAAACTGTTTTTT
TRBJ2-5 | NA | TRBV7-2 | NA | CATREAAWQETQYF | TGTGCCACCCGAGAGGCAGCTTGGCAGGAGACCCAGTACTTC
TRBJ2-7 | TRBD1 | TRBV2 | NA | CASSASGGPYEQYF | TGTGCCAGCAGTGCGTCAGGGGGCCCCTACGAGCAGTACTTC